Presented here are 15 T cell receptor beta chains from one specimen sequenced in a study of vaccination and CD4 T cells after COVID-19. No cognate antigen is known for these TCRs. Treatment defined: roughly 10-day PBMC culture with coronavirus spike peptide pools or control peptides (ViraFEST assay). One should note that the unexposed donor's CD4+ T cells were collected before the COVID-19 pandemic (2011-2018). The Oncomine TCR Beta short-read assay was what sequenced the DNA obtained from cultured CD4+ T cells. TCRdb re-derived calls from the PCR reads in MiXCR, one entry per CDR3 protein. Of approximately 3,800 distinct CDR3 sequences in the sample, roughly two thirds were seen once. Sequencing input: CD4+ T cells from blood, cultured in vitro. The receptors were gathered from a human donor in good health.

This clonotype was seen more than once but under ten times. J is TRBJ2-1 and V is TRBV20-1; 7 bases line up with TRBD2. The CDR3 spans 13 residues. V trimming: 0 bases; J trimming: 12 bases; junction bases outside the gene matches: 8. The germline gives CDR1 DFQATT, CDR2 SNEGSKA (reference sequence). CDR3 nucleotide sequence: TGCAGTGCTAGAGATCTAGCGGCCGGGGGGCAGTTCTTC. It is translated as CSARDLAAGGQFF.

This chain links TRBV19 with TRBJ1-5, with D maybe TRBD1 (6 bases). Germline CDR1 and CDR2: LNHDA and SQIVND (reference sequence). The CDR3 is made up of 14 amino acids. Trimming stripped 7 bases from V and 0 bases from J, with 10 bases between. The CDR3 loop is CASTRGYSNQPQHF. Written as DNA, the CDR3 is TGTGCCAGTACCAGGGGCTATAGCAATCAGCCCCAGCATTTT.

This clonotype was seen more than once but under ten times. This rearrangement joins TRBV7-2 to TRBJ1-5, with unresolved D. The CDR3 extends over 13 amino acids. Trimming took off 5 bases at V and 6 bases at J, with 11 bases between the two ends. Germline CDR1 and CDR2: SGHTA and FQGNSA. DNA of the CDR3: TGTGCCAGCAGCCCCCCGACCGGTCAGCCCCAGCATTTT. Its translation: CASSPPTGQPQHF.

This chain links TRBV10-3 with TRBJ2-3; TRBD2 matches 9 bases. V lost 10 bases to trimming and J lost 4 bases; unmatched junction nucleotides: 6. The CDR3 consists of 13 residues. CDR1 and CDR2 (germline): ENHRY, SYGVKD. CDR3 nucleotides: TGTGCCACCGGTCGCGGGAGGGCAGATACGCAGTATTTT. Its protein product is CATGRGRADTQYF.

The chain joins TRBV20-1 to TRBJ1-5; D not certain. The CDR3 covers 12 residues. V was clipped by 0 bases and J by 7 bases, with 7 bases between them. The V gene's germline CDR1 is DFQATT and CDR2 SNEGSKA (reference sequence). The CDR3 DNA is TGCAGTGCTAGAGAGGCCAGCCAGCCCCAGCATTTT. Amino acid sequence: CSAREASQPQHF.

The CDR3 loop is CASSLPGSGELFF. The CDR3 nucleotides read TGTGCCAGCAGTTTACCGGGGTCCGGGGAGCTGTTTTTT. The chain joins TRBV12-3 or TRBV12-4 to TRBJ2-2, with D possibly TRBD2 on 5 matching bases. CDR3 length: 13 amino acids. V lost 2 bases, J lost 6 bases, and 7 bases lay in between.

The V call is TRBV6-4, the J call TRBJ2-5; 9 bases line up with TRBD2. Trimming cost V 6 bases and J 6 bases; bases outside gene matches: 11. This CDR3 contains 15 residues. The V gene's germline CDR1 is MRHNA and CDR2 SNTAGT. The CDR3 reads CASRLAGTVAKTQYF. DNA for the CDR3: TGTGCCAGCAGGCTAGCGGGGACCGTAGCGAAGACCCAGTACTTC.

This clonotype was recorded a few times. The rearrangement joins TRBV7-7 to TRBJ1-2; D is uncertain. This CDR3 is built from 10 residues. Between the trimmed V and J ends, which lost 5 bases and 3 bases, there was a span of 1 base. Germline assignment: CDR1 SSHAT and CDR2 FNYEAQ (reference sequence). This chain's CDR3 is CASSHYGYTF. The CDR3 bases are TGTGCCAGCAGCCACTATGGCTACACCTTC.

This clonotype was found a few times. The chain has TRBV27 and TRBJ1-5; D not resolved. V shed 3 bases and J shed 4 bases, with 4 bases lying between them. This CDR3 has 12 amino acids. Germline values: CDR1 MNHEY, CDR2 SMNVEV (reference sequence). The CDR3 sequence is CASSLPNQPQHF. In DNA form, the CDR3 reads TGTGCCAGCAGTTTGCCGAATCAGCCCCAGCATTTT.

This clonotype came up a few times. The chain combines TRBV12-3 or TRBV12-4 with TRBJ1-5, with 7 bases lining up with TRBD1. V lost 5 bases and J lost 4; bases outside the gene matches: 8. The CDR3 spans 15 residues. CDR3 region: CASSRTGDSNQPQHF. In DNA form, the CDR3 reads TGTGCCAGCAGTCGGACAGGTGACTCTAATCAGCCCCAGCATTTT.

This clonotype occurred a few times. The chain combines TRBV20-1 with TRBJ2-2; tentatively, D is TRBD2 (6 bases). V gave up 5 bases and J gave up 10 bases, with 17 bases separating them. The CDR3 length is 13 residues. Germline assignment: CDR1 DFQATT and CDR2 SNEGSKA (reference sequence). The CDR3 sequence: CSALRDRSVELFF. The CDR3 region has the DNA TGCAGTGCTTTGCGGGATCGTAGCGTGGAGCTGTTTTTT.

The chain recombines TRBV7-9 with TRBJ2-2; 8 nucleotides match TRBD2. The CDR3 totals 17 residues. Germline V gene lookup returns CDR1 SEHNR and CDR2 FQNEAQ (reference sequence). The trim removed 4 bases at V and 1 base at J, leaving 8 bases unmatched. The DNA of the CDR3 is TGTGCCAGCAGCTCACGGTTGGCGGGAGGGAACACCGGGGAGCTGTTTTTT. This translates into CASSSRLAGGNTGELFF.

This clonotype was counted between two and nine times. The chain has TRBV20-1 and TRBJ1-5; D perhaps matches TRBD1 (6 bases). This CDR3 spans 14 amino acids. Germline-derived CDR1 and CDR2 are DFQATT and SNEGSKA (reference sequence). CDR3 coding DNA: TGCAGCGTTGGAAAGGGGGGCGGCAATCAGCCCCAGCATTTT. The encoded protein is CSVGKGGGNQPQHF.

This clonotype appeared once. The CDR3 DNA reads TGCAGTGCTAGAGTCACAGGACAGGTGAACTATGGCTACACCTTC. Amino acids: CSARVTGQVNYGYTF. V and J are TRBV20-1 and TRBJ1-2; TRBD1 matches 7 bases. V was pared by 1 base and J by 2 bases, with 7 bases of the junction left unmatched. The germline V gene encodes CDR1 DFQATT and CDR2 SNEGSKA (reference sequence). This CDR3 spans 15 amino acids.

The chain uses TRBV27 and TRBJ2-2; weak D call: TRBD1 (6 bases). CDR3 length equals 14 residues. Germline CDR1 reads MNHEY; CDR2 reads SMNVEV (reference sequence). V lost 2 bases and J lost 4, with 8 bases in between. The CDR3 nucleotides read TGTGCCAGCAGTTTAACAGGGCGCACCGGGGAGCTGTTTTTT. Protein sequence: CASSLTGRTGELFF.